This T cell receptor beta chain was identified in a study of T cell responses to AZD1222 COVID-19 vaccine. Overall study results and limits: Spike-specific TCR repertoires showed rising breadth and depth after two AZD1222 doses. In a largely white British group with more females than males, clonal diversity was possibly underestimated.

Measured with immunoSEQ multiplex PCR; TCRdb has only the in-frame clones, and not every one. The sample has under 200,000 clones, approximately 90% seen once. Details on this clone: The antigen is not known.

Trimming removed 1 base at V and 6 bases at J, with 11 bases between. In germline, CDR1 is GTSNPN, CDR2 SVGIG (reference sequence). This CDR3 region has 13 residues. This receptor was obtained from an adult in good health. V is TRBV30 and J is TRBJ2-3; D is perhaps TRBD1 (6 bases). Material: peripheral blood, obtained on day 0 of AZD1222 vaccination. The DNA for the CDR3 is TGTGCCTGGAGTGGGACAAGGGGGGATACGCAGTATTTT. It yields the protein CAWSGTRGDTQYF.